This T cell receptor beta chain was retrieved from a study of blood T cell repertoires in COVID-19 (dated by TCRdb to about 2020). Broadly, across the study: The collaborator samples originated in the United States, Italy and Spain and spanned the acute and convalescent phases of COVID-19. The prospective study material was composed of cDNA or gDNA derived from T cells, B-cell-depleted T cells, or PBMCs. The repertoires were made available in a free public database intended to serve as a resource for research on the immune response to SARS-CoV-2. Where available, HLA class I and class II types were obtained from metadata supplied by the sample provider rather than from assay-based typing. A de-identified subject ID, COVID-19 status, age in years and sex were almost always included in the sample metadata. The dataset comprised deeply sampled blood TCRbeta repertoires from subjects exposed to, actively infected with, or recovered from COVID-19. Samples came from the ongoing ImmuneRACE study (first 160 participants) plus 1,254 subjects from 6 global collaborators.

TCRbeta CDR3 regions were amplified from genomic DNA by means of the immunoSEQ Assay, a bias-controlled multiplex PCR. The paper's processing steps were these. Nucleated cell counts per sample were estimated from amplification of reference gene primers within the assay. To quantify the absolute abundance of each unique TCRbeta CDR3 rearrangement, sequence reads were collapsed and filtered. Productive Simpson clonality was computed per sample as the square root of Simpson's diversity index over productive rearrangements. TCRdb stores this immuneACCESS table with in-frame sequences only. Part of the clones is absent; in the studies checked, under half of the shortfall reflects unresolved V genes, and no reason is known for the rest. From that table come the V and J calls and clone size; the DNA was used to work out D and trimming. This sample holds about 210,000 clones; roughly nine tenths were observed only once. The ten largest make up approximately 1.6% of the sample.

Each collaborating institution followed its own protocols to collect whole blood in K2EDTA tubes. Collaborator samples were shipped for TCRbeta analysis as frozen whole blood, isolated PBMCs, or DNA extracted from either sample type. Points on this clone: Its antigen is still unknown. Base qualities are missing; no much larger clone stands one base away.

The study at large found these results: The quantity of clinical and demographic metadata differed by source and by participant and was supplied without curation.

The TCR was taken from a man in his 70s with acute or convalescent COVID-19. The sequenced sample consisted of peripheral blood.

The nucleotide sequence reads as follows: TGCAGCGTTGGGGACAATAACTACGAGCAGTACTTC. Its protein is CSVGDNNYEQYF. The chain is made from TRBV29-1 and TRBJ2-7; a weak D assignment points to TRBD1 (6 bases agree). The CDR3 sequence holds 12 residues, the cysteine and phenylalanine included. CDR3 DNA is the only sequence kept; it has 36 bases, read in frame from the first base. The germline V gene encodes CDR1 SQVTM and CDR2 ANQGSEA. The junction carries 10 bases between V and J, which are trimmed by 4 bases and 3 bases respectively.